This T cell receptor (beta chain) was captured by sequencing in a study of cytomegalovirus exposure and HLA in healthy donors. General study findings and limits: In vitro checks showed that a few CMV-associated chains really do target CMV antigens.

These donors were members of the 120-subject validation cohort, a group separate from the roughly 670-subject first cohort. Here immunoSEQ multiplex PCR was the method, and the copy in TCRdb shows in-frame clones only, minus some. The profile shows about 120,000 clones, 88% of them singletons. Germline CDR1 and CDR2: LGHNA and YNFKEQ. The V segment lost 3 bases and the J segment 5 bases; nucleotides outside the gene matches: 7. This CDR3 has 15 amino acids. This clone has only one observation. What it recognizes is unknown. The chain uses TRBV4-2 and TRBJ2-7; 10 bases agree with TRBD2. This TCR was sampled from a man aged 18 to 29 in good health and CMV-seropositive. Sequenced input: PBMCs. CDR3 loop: CASSHDEGTSDEQYF. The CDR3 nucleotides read TGTGCCAGCAGCCATGACGAAGGGACTAGCGACGAGCAGTACTTC.